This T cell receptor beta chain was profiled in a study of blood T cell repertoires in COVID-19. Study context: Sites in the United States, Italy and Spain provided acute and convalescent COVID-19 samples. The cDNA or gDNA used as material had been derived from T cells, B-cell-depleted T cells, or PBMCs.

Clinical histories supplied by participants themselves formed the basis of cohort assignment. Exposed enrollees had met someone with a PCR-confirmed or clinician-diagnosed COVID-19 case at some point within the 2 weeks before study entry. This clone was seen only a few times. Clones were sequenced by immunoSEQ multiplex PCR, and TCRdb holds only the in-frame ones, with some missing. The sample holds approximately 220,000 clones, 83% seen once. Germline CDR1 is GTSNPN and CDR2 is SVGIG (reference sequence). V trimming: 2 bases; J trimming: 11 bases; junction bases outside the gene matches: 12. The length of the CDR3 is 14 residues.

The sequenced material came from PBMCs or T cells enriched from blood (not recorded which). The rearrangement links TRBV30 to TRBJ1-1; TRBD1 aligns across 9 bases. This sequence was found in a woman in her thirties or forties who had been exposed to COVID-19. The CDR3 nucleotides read TGTGCCTGGAGTACCCTACAGGGGGCGGGACGGGCTTTCTTT. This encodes CAWSTLQGAGRAFF.